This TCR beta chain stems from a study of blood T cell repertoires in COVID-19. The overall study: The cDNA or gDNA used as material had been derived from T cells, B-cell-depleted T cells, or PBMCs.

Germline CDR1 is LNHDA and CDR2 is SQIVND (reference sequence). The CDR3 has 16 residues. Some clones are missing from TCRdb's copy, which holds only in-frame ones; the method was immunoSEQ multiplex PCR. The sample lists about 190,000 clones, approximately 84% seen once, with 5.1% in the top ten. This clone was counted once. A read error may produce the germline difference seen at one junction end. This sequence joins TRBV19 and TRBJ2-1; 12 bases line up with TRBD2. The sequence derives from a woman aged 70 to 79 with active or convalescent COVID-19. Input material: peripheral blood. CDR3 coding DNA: TGTGCCAGTAACTCCCTAGCTAGCGGGAGGGCACAGGTCTTGCTCTTC. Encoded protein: CASNSLASGRAQVLLF.